The source of this TCR beta chain is a study of shared clonotypes between healthy human individuals. Looking at the study overall: Plates per donor: three CD4 naive, three CD4 memory, two CD8 naive, one CD8 memory.

The table came from immunoSEQ multiplex PCR; TCRdb's copy has only in-frame clones and leaves some out. The sample contains around 620,000 clones, approximately 95% of which appear only once. Only CD45RO-negative cells positively selected for CCR7 counted as naive CD8 cells, so terminally differentiated effector memory CD45RA+ cells were excluded. Germline values: CDR1 MGHRA, CDR2 YSYEKL. The CDR3 has 13 residues. V lost 4 bases to trimming and J lost 8 bases, with 14 bases between them. The TCR sequence derives from a woman aged 30 to 39 in good health. The sequencing input was naive CD8+ T cells sorted from blood. The V call is TRBV4-1, the J call TRBJ1-2; D is perhaps TRBD1 (5 bases). CDR3 in amino acids: CASSPRDLGGYTF. The CDR3 DNA reads TGCGCCAGCAGCCCCCGGGACCTAGGGGGCTACACCTTC.